The clone carrying this T cell receptor beta chain showed up just a few times. In germline, CDR1 is SGHTA, CDR2 FQGNSA. With 1 base removed from V and 7 bases from J, the gap between germline ends came to 14 bases. The CDR3 runs to 15 residues. The assay was immunoSEQ multiplex PCR, and TCRdb's table has in-frame clones only and misses some. Of roughly 150,000 clones in the sample, 84% were seen once. The data are from a study of blood T cell repertoires in COVID-19. Overall study: Specimens from acute and convalescent COVID-19 originated in the United States, Italy and Spain.

Seattle patients were enrolled while actively infected and followed longitudinally. The sequencing sample was made of peripheral blood. The TCR comes from a woman of 80 years or more with COVID-19, enrolled during active disease. The chain couples TRBV7-2 to TRBJ1-5; TRBD1 is a possible D gene (5 bases). CDR3 nucleotide sequence: TGTGCCAGCAGCTTAGGGGCAAGGGGTCTACAGCCCCAGCATTTT. Translating gives CASSLGARGLQPQHF.